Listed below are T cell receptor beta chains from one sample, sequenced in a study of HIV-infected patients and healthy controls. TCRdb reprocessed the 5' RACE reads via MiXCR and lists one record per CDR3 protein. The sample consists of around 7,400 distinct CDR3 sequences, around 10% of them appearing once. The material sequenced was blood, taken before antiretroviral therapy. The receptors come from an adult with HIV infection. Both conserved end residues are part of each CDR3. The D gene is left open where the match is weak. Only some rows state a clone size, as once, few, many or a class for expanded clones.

TGTGCCAGCAGTGAGATATCCGGGACGCGGGCCCGCTACGAGCAGTACTTC,CASSEISGTRARYEQYF,few,TRBV2,TRBJ2-7,-
TGTGCCAGCAGTTACGGGGGTGGGACTAGCGGGATTTCAAAGACCCAGTACTTC,CASSYGGGTSGISKTQYF,medium-sized,TRBV6-6,TRBJ2-5,TRBD2
TGTGCCAGCAGTTCTCCTAGCGGGGGGGTCGGTGAGCAGTTCTTC,CASSSPSGGVGEQFF,medium-sized,TRBV27,TRBJ2-1,TRBD2
TGTGCCAGTAGTATTTCCGATGGGAACTATGGCTACACCTTC,CASSISDGNYGYTF,many,TRBV19,TRBJ1-2,-
TGTGCCAGCAGCCACACGCGTACGTTAGTCGGGACAGTGCGGGAGACCCAGTACTTC,CASSHTRTLVGTVRETQYF,medium-sized,TRBV11-2,TRBJ2-5,TRBD1
TGTGCCTGGAGCGCAGCTAATTCACCCCTCCACTTT,CAWSAANSPLHF,medium-sized,TRBV30,TRBJ1-6,-
TGTGCCAGCAGTTCAGCGGGGGGGTTCACAGATACGCAGTATTTT,CASSSAGGFTDTQYF,many,TRBV28,TRBJ2-3,TRBD2
TGTGCCAGCAGCTTAGGTACCTACAATGAGCAGTTCTTC,CASSLGTYNEQFF,many,TRBV11-2,TRBJ2-1,-
TGTGCCAGCAGTTACCGGGCCCCCGAATTCCTTTTCACCGGGGAGCTGTTTTTT,CASSYRAPEFLFTGELFF,many,TRBV6-5,TRBJ2-2,-
TGCAGCGTTAAGACTAGCGGGCACACAGATACGCAGTATTTT,CSVKTSGHTDTQYF,many,TRBV29-1,TRBJ2-3,TRBD2
TGCGCCAGGAGTCAGGCTAGCGGGGGAGCTCGTAAGACCCAGTACTTC,CARSQASGGARKTQYF,few,TRBV23-1,TRBJ2-5,TRBD2
TGTGCCAGCAGTTTCTTAGTGGGGGAGGGGGCACAAGAGACCCAGTACTTC,CASSFLVGEGAQETQYF,medium-sized,TRBV28,TRBJ2-5,-
TGTGCCAGCAGTTTATCCCCTCCTAGCGCCCACTCCTACGAGCAGTACTTC,CASSLSPPSAHSYEQYF,many,TRBV27,TRBJ2-7,-
TGTGCCAGCAGCTTAACGGGAAATGAGCAGTTCTTC,CASSLTGNEQFF,medium-sized,TRBV7-3,TRBJ2-1,-
TGCGCCAGCAGCCCCCCGAGGGATGACGGCGGGGAGCTGTTTTTT,CASSPPRDDGGELFF,many,TRBV5-1,TRBJ2-2,-
TGTGCCAGCAGTGAACTAAAAGACCCTCGGTACTTC,CASSELKDPRYF,-,TRBV2,TRBJ2-7,-
TGTGCCAGTAGTGCCGGGACGGGGACCTCCTACGAGCAGTACTTC,CASSAGTGTSYEQYF,-,TRBV19,TRBJ2-7,-
TGTGCCAGCAGTTACGGGACAGGGGAATACGAGCAGTACTTC,CASSYGTGEYEQYF,medium-sized,TRBV6-5,TRBJ2-7,TRBD1
TGTGCCAGCTCACCAGGGACGGCAGGCAATGAGCAGTTCTTC,CASSPGTAGNEQFF,many,TRBV18,TRBJ2-1,-
TGTGCCAGCAGCGCCCGTACTAGCGGGGTACAGGATACGCAGTATTTT,CASSARTSGVQDTQYF,medium-sized,TRBV7-9,TRBJ2-3,TRBD2
TGCGCCAGCAGCCCCGGGAGTCTAAACACTGAAGCTTTCTTT,CASSPGSLNTEAFF,-,TRBV5-1,TRBJ1-1,-
TGTGCCAGCAGTTTTCACGGCCGTTCTCAAGAGACCCAGTACTTC,CASSFHGRSQETQYF,medium-sized,TRBV28,TRBJ2-5,-
TGCGCCAGCAGCTTAGGGGCGGGAGCTCCCTACGAGCAGTACTTC,CASSLGAGAPYEQYF,many,TRBV4-1,TRBJ2-7,TRBD2
TGTGCCAGCAGTTTTACCGGGGCCGCCTACGAGCAGTACTTC,CASSFTGAAYEQYF,-,TRBV12-3/TRBV12-4,TRBJ2-7,-
TGTGCCAGCAGCCAAGTAGGCAGGTCCTACAATGAGCAGTTCTTC,CASSQVGRSYNEQFF,-,TRBV4-2,TRBJ2-1,-
TGTGCCAGCAGCTCGCGGACTAGCGTGGTCCACAATGAGCAGTTCTTC,CASSSRTSVVHNEQFF,many,TRBV7-2,TRBJ2-1,TRBD2
TGTGCCAGTAGTTCTCAACGGACGGTGAGCTCCTACGAGCAGTACTTC,CASSSQRTVSSYEQYF,medium-sized,TRBV19,TRBJ2-7,-
TGTGCCATCAGTGAGGTCGACTCCCAAGAGACCCAGTACTTC,CAISEVDSQETQYF,few,TRBV10-3,TRBJ2-5,-
TGTGCCAGCAGCTCGGGACTAGCGGGCCCCGACTCCTACAATGAGCAGTTCTTC,CASSSGLAGPDSYNEQFF,medium-sized,TRBV11-2,TRBJ2-1,TRBD2
TGTGCCAGCGGGCAACAGGGGGGACCCTACGAGCAGTACTTC,CASGQQGGPYEQYF,-,TRBV7-3,TRBJ2-7,TRBD1
TGTGCCAGCAGCTTCTTTATAGGGGAAACGACTGAAGCTTTCTTT,CASSFFIGETTEAFF,many,TRBV7-9,TRBJ1-1,-
TGTGCCAGCAGCTCCGGACTAGCGGGGGGGCAAGAGACCCAGTACTTC,CASSSGLAGGQETQYF,-,TRBV7-3,TRBJ2-5,TRBD2
TGTGCCAGCAGCCAAGTAGTAGCGGGACCAGAGCAGTTCTTC,CASSQVVAGPEQFF,medium-sized,TRBV3-1,TRBJ2-1,TRBD2
TGTGCCAGCAGTTCAACAGCGTACTCCCACAATGAGCAGTTCTTC,CASSSTAYSHNEQFF,medium-sized,TRBV6-5,TRBJ2-1,-
TGTGCCAGCAGCCCCGATAGCGGGGGCACAGATACGCAGTATTTT,CASSPDSGGTDTQYF,large,TRBV7-3,TRBJ2-3,TRBD2
TGTGCCACCAGGGGGAGACAGGGTTCGCATCAGCCCCAGCATTTT,CATRGRQGSHQPQHF,many,TRBV24-1,TRBJ1-5,TRBD1
TGTGCCAGCAGAGCGACGGGGGACGAGCAGTACTTC,CASRATGDEQYF,-,TRBV6-6,TRBJ2-7,-
TGCGCCAGCAGCTTGCTTTCAGGGAAGGCACCCGGGGAGCTGTTTTTT,CASSLLSGKAPGELFF,-,TRBV5-1,TRBJ2-2,-
TGTGCCAGCAGTTCCTCAAACATTCAGTACTTC,CASSSSNIQYF,medium-sized,TRBV28,TRBJ2-4,-
TGTGCCAGCATTGGACTAGCGGGCACAGATACGCAGTATTTT,CASIGLAGTDTQYF,medium-sized,TRBV6-5,TRBJ2-3,TRBD2
TGTGCCAGCAGCTTCCTCAACAGGCGATCCTCCTATAATTCACCCCTCCACTTT,CASSFLNRRSSYNSPLHF,-,TRBV5-1,TRBJ1-6,-
TGTGCCTGGCTCGACGGTTCCTACGAGCAGTACTTC,CAWLDGSYEQYF,medium-sized,TRBV30,TRBJ2-7,-
TGTGCCTGGGACGGCGCGAACACCGGGGAGCTGTTTTTT,CAWDGANTGELFF,-,TRBV30,TRBJ2-2,-
TGTGCCAGCAGTTTTAGGGCCCGCGGTGATACGCAGTATTTT,CASSFRARGDTQYF,medium-sized,TRBV28,TRBJ2-3,-
TGTGCCAGCAGTGGGAAAACCGGGGAGCTGTTTTTT,CASSGKTGELFF,few,TRBV2,TRBJ2-2,-
TGTGCCATCCGCGGCGGGAGAGCAGATACGCAGTATTTT,CAIRGGRADTQYF,medium-sized,TRBV2,TRBJ2-3,TRBD2
TGTGCCAGCAGTTTATCTCGGGGCCCCGGGGAGCTGTTTTTT,CASSLSRGPGELFF,medium-sized,TRBV12-3/TRBV12-4,TRBJ2-2,-
TGTGCCAGCAGCCCCACCGGCGGGGAGATAGCCTACGAGCAGTACTTC,CASSPTGGEIAYEQYF,many,TRBV11-2,TRBJ2-7,-
TGCGCCAGCAGAAATCCGGGACTAGCGGGTGGCTACGAGCAGTACTTC,CASRNPGLAGGYEQYF,medium-sized,TRBV5-1,TRBJ2-7,TRBD2
TGTGCCAGCAGTTTGTTAGCGGGAGGGTACAATGAGCAGTTCTTC,CASSLLAGGYNEQFF,many,TRBV28,TRBJ2-1,TRBD2
TGTGCCAGCAGCTTGTGGGGCCCCTACGAGCAGTACTTC,CASSLWGPYEQYF,many,TRBV5-4,TRBJ2-7,-
TGTGCCAGCAGCGTGCCGGGACCACGAGAGGGCCAGTACTTC,CASSVPGPREGQYF,few,TRBV7-8,TRBJ2-5,-
TGTGCCAGCAGCCCGGGAAACGAGCAGTACTTC,CASSPGNEQYF,medium-sized,TRBV3-1,TRBJ2-7,-
TGTGCCAGCAGTATCGGGACCATATTTGAGCAGTACTTC,CASSIGTIFEQYF,medium-sized,TRBV28,TRBJ2-7,-
TGTGCCAGCAGTTACGGGACAGGATTTGATGAAGCTTTCTTT,CASSYGTGFDEAFF,medium-sized,TRBV6-2/TRBV6-3,TRBJ1-1,TRBD1
TGCGCCAGCAGCCCGTCACTAGCGGGGGGTCGGGATACGCAGTATTTT,CASSPSLAGGRDTQYF,medium-sized,TRBV5-1,TRBJ2-3,TRBD2
TGTGCCAGCAGTTTATACGCGGGAGCGGTCACCGGGGAGCTGTTTTTT,CASSLYAGAVTGELFF,many,TRBV27,TRBJ2-2,TRBD2
TGTGCCAGCAGCTTAGCGGGACAGGGTTACGAGCAGTACTTC,CASSLAGQGYEQYF,many,TRBV11-2,TRBJ2-7,TRBD1
TGTGCCAGTAGTCAGTGGACAGACCCCACAGATACGCAGTATTTT,CASSQWTDPTDTQYF,medium-sized,TRBV19,TRBJ2-3,-
TGTGCCAGCAGTTACGGTCCTGAAAACACAGATACGCAGTATTTT,CASSYGPENTDTQYF,medium-sized,TRBV6-2/TRBV6-3,TRBJ2-3,-